The following is a T cell receptor beta chain sequence with its context. This CDR3 is 17 amino acids long. The table came from immunoSEQ multiplex PCR; TCRdb's copy has only in-frame clones and leaves some out. The table includes around 300,000 clones, around 89% detected once. These data originate in a study of blood T cell repertoires in COVID-19. This clonotype was sampled from a woman aged 18-29 years with acute COVID-19. The rearrangement uses TRBV1 and TRBJ2-1; the table's TRBD2 call for D was not verified on the DNA. TRBV1 is tagged as a pseudogene. Sequenced material: PBMCs or T cells enriched from blood (not recorded which). CDR3 nucleotide sequence: TGCACCAGCACCCTCCCTAGACTAGCGGGATTGAGCAATGAGCAGTTCTTC. It is translated as CTSTLPRLAGLSNEQFF.